Presented here are 29 T cell receptor beta chains from one specimen sequenced in a study of shared clonotypes between healthy human individuals. Clones were sequenced by immunoSEQ multiplex PCR, and TCRdb holds only the in-frame ones, with some missing. The data contain approximately 590,000 clones, around 95% of them singletons. Naive CD8 cells were CD45RO-negative, positively selected for CCR7, excluding terminally differentiated effector memory CD45RA+ cells. Source material: naive CD8+ T cells sorted from blood. All receptors derive from a young woman in good health.

The chain recombines TRBV6-5 with TRBJ2-7; weak D call: TRBD2 (5 bases). CDR1 and CDR2 from the germline V gene are MNHEY and SVGAGI. Trimming pared 0 bases from V and 0 bases from J, leaving 12 bases between. The CDR3 is 16 residues long. CDR3 in DNA: TGTGCCAGCAGTTACTCTTCGGACTCGAGCTCCTACGAGCAGTACTTC. Its protein product is CASSYSSDSSSYEQYF.

This chain links TRBV7-6 with TRBJ1-3; D unclear. CDR3 length: 15 residues. The germline CDR1 and CDR2 sequences are SGHVS and FNYEAQ. The ends were cut back, 1 base at V and 0 bases at J, with 7 bases in the middle. CDR3 in amino acids: CASSLVSDSGNTIYF. CDR3 bases: TGTGCCAGCAGCTTAGTATCGGACTCTGGAAACACCATATATTTT.

The V call is TRBV27, the J call TRBJ2-7, with D perhaps matching TRBD1 (6 bases). Per germline, CDR1 MNHEY and CDR2 SMNVEV (reference sequence). The ends were cut back, 2 bases at V and 3 bases at J, with 17 bases in the middle. CDR3 size: 16 residues. This chain's CDR3 is CASSLVGQGNFYEQYF. The DNA for the CDR3 is TGTGCCAGCAGTTTAGTAGGGCAGGGGAATTTCTACGAGCAGTACTTC.

This clone appeared a single time. This sequence joins TRBV7-6 and TRBJ2-5; D possibly corresponds to TRBD2 (5 bases). With 5 bases removed from V and 6 bases from J, the gap between germline ends came to 16 bases. The CDR3 runs to 14 residues. Germline V gene sequence: CDR1 SGHVS, CDR2 FNYEAQ. The chain's CDR3 is CASSNASGGQTQYF. The CDR3, as DNA: TGTGCCAGCAGCAACGCCAGCGGTGGTCAGACCCAGTACTTC.

The chain links TRBV4-1 to TRBJ1-1; D may be TRBD1 (5 bases). The V gene's germline CDR1 is MGHRA and CDR2 YSYEKL. Trimming took off 4 bases at V and 4 bases at J, with 19 bases between the two ends. The CDR3 has 16 residues. The CDR3 reads CASSRDSRGLGTEAFF. CDR3 in DNA: TGCGCCAGCAGCCGAGACTCGAGGGGATTGGGCACTGAAGCTTTCTTT.

V usage is TRBV10-2 and J usage is TRBJ2-3; D gene unclear. This CDR3 has 17 amino acids. V was pared by 6 bases and J by 2 bases, with 21 bases between. From germline, CDR1 is WSHSY and CDR2 SAAADI. CDR3 sequence (DNA): TGCGCCAGCAGAAAAGTAGGAGTAGCCACCTCCACAGATACGCAGTATTTT. It encodes CASRKVGVATSTDTQYF.

The rearrangement joins TRBV27 to TRBJ1-4; D may be TRBD1 (5 bases). The V gene lost 5 bases and the J gene lost 0 bases, with 16 bases spanning the gap. Germline V gene sequence: CDR1 MNHEY, CDR2 SMNVEV (reference sequence). The CDR3 consists of 17 residues. CDR3 amino acids: CASSPGAHTATNEKLFF. CDR3 in DNA: TGTGCCAGCAGTCCCGGGGCCCATACTGCAACTAATGAAAAACTGTTTTTT. Looking up the rest from reference TRBV27 and TRBJ1-4 gives the full variable domain: EAQVTQNPRYLITVTGKKLTVTCSQNMNHEYMSWYRQDPGLGLRQIYYSMNVEVTDKGDVPEGYKVSRKEKRNFPLILESPSPNQTSLYFCASSPGAHTATNEKLFFGSGTQLSVL.

The chain is built from TRBV4-1 and TRBJ2-7, with D maybe TRBD1 (6 bases). With 1 base removed from V and 7 bases from J, the gap between germline ends came to 17 bases. The CDR3 contains 15 residues. Germline lookup yields CDR1 MGHRA and CDR2 YSYEKL. The CDR3 loop is CASSQVDRLLEEQYF. The CDR3 DNA follows: TGCGCCAGCAGCCAAGTGGACAGACTACTAGAGGAGCAGTACTTC.

V and J are TRBV10-3 and TRBJ2-1; 7 nucleotides agree with TRBD2. In germline, CDR1 is ENHRY, CDR2 SYGVKD. The CDR3 is 16 residues long. V lost 10 bases, J lost 5 bases, and 17 bases stayed unmatched. In DNA, the CDR3 is TGTGCCAGCCGGAACCTCCGGTGGGCGGGGGACAATGAGCAGTTCTTC. As protein: CASRNLRWAGDNEQFF.

Details on this clone: Other DNA sequences in this sample translate to the same CDR3. The rearrangement uses TRBV5-1 and TRBJ2-1; D unresolved. The germline V gene encodes CDR1 SGHRS and CDR2 YFSETQ. The CDR3 consists of 12 residues. V lost 2 bases and J lost 2, with 2 bases in between. The CDR3 nucleotides read TGCGCCAGCAGCTTCGCCTACAATGAGCAGTTCTTC. It codes for CASSFAYNEQFF.

This chain joins TRBV9 and TRBJ2-2; maybe TRBD2 (6 bases). Germline CDR1 SGDLS, CDR2 YYNGEE. V lost 3 bases and J 5 bases, leaving 8 bases between the germline ends. CDR3 length: 13 residues. The CDR3 sequence is CASSEEGTGELFF. The CDR3 region has the DNA TGTGCCAGCAGCGAGGAGGGTACCGGGGAGCTGTTTTTT.

This clone was counted a single time. Within the sample, other DNA sequences also encode this same CDR3. The V call is TRBV5-4, the J call TRBJ2-7; TRBD1 agrees at 10 bases. The CDR3 contains 14 residues. The germline CDR1 and CDR2 sequences are SGHNT and YYREEE (reference sequence). The ends lost 4 bases at V and 2 bases at J; junction bases unmatched: 3. CDR3 region: CASSPGTGAYEQYF. The DNA for the CDR3 is TGTGCCAGCAGCCCTGGGACAGGGGCCTACGAGCAGTACTTC.

The V and J genes are TRBV28 and TRBJ2-1, with D hard to call. The germline gives CDR1 MDHEN, CDR2 SYDVKM. Trimming cost V 2 bases and J 7 bases, with 12 bases left between them. The length of the CDR3 is 14 residues. CDR3 sequence: CASSLLQFENEQFF. In nucleotides, the CDR3 is TGTGCCAGCAGTTTACTCCAGTTCGAGAATGAGCAGTTCTTC.

A single count supports this clone. The chain recombines TRBV4-1 with TRBJ1-2; D is unclear. Trimming pared 1 base from V and 2 bases from J, leaving 17 bases between. This CDR3 has 17 amino acids. In germline, CDR1 is MGHRA, CDR2 YSYEKL. This chain's CDR3 is CASSQVIPDGRNYGYTF. The CDR3 DNA is TGCGCCAGCAGCCAAGTAATCCCGGACGGCAGGAACTATGGCTACACCTTC.

The chain has TRBV25-1 and TRBJ1-2; D call uncertain. Germline CDR1 is MGHDK and CDR2 is SYGVNS. This CDR3 has 12 residues. The ends were cut back, 5 bases at V and 7 bases at J, with 11 bases in the middle. This CDR3 is CASSSYSFGYTF. In DNA, the CDR3 is TGTGCCAGCAGTTCGTACTCGTTTGGCTACACCTTC.

This clone appeared once. The V and J genes are TRBV2 and TRBJ2-1; maybe TRBD2 (5 bases). With 8 bases removed from V and 6 bases from J, the gap between germline ends came to 14 bases. CDR1 and CDR2 (germline): SNHLY, FYNNEI. The length of the CDR3 is 13 residues. CDR3 nucleotide sequence: TGTGCCAGCGAGGACTTTAACAGCAATGAGCAGTTCTTC. It specifies CASEDFNSNEQFF.

The genes are TRBV7-9 and TRBJ1-1, with 9 bases matching TRBD1. CDR1 is SEHNR, CDR2 FQNEAQ, per germline (reference sequence). The CDR3 covers 13 residues. Trimming took 1 base from V and 7 from J; bases not matched to a gene: 1. The CDR3 loop is CASSLGQGDEAFF. For the CDR3, the DNA is TGTGCCAGCAGCTTAGGACAGGGGGATGAAGCTTTCTTT.

The CDR3 nucleotides read TGTGCCAGCTCATCCCGGGACGGGAAAGACTCTGGAAACACCATATATTTT. Encoded protein: CASSSRDGKDSGNTIYF. This chain uses TRBV18 with TRBJ1-3, with D possibly TRBD1 on 5 matching bases. Germline CDR1 reads KGHSH; CDR2 reads LQKENI. The CDR3 covers 17 residues. Trimming left V 5 bases short and J 0 bases short, with 17 bases between.

The chain is built from TRBV7-6 and TRBJ2-3; 11 positions agree with TRBD2. V gave up 2 bases and J gave up 7 bases; unmatched junction bases: 5. Germline V gives CDR1 SGHVS, CDR2 FNYEAQ. This CDR3 spans 15 amino acids. The CDR3: CASSLTSGSGNTQYF. The CDR3 bases are TGTGCCAGCAGCTTAACTAGCGGGAGTGGGAATACGCAGTATTTT. Looking up the rest from reference TRBV7-6 and TRBJ2-3 gives the full variable domain: GAGVSQSPRYKVTKRGQDVALRCDPISGHVSLYWYRQALGQGPEFLTYFNYEAQQDKSGLPNDRFSAERPEGSISTLTIQRTEQRDSAMYRCASSLTSGSGNTQYFGPGTRLTVL.

V and J are TRBV27 and TRBJ2-7, with 11 positions matching TRBD1. This CDR3 contains 15 residues. V shed 6 bases, J shed 3 bases, and the junction held 7 bases outside the gene matches. Germline-derived CDR1 and CDR2 are MNHEY and SMNVEV (reference sequence). CDR3 in amino acids: CASSPGQGVVYEQYF. In nucleotides, the CDR3 is TGTGCCAGCAGCCCGGGACAGGGGGTAGTCTACGAGCAGTACTTC.

The rearrangement uses TRBV7-9 and TRBJ2-1, with 7 bases fitting TRBD2. V trimming: 4 bases; J trimming: 9 bases; junction bases outside the gene matches: 6. The CDR3 runs 13 residues. Germline V gene data show CDR1 as SEHNR and CDR2 as FQNEAQ (reference sequence). In DNA, the CDR3 is TGTGCCAGCAGCTCCAGGGAGCGGGGTGAGCAGTTCTTC. Translation: CASSSRERGEQFF.

The chain is built from TRBV6-5 and TRBJ2-5, with TRBD1 matching 7 bases. CDR3 length equals 14 residues. V was pared by 5 bases and J by 2 bases, with 5 bases of the junction left unmatched. The germline gives CDR1 MNHEY, CDR2 SVGAGI. This CDR3 reads CASSLDRVQETQYF. The CDR3 coding sequence is TGTGCCAGCAGTCTTGACAGGGTACAAGAGACCCAGTACTTC.

This chain uses TRBV10-2 with TRBJ2-4, with 12 bases identical to TRBD2. Germline lookup yields CDR1 WSHSY and CDR2 SAAADI. The J segment lost 2 bases and the V segment lost 2 bases, leaving 4 bases of the junction unmatched. The length of the CDR3 is 17 residues. The DNA for the CDR3 is TGCGCCAGCAGTGAGAGACTAGCGGGAGTATCCAAAAACATTCAGTACTTC. Translation gives CASSERLAGVSKNIQYF.

The chain recombines TRBV27 with TRBJ1-1; TRBD1 aligns across 9 bases. Germline V gene data show CDR1 as MNHEY and CDR2 as SMNVEV (reference sequence). The CDR3 has 14 amino acids. J gave up 5 bases and V 3 bases, and 4 bases lay outside the gene matches. CDR3 coding DNA: TGTGCCAGCAGTTTGTTGACAGGGGGGACTGAAGCTTTCTTT. Amino acid sequence: CASSLLTGGTEAFF.

The table lists this clone with a count of one. The CDR3 loop is CASSLVVGVGSGANVLTF. Here the CDR3 DNA reads TGTGCCAGCAGCTTAGTAGTAGGGGTAGGGTCTGGGGCCAACGTCCTGACTTTC. This chain links TRBV13 with TRBJ2-6; the D gene is possibly TRBD1 (5 bases). This CDR3 comprises 18 residues. V lost 1 base, J lost 1 base, and 14 bases lay in between. CDR1 PRHDT and CDR2 FYEKMQ come from the germline V gene (reference sequence).

The chain uses TRBV5-4 and TRBJ1-2; 7 nucleotides match TRBD1. Trimming removed 3 bases from V and 11 bases from J; junction bases left unmatched: 7. This CDR3 has 12 residues. The germline gives CDR1 SGHNT, CDR2 YYREEE (reference sequence). CDR3: CASSYWDSQYTF. CDR3 bases: TGTGCCAGCAGCTACTGGGACAGCCAATACACCTTC.

The chain joins TRBV27 to TRBJ2-1; maybe TRBD2 (6 bases). The V end lost 3 bases, the J end lost 4 bases, and 16 bases lay between the germline ends. In germline, CDR1 is MNHEY, CDR2 SMNVEV (reference sequence). The CDR3 has 16 residues. The CDR3 bases are TGTGCCAGCAGTTTGTCGGCCTTAGCGGCTTACAATGAGCAGTTCTTC. Encoded protein: CASSLSALAAYNEQFF.

This chain connects TRBV28 to TRBJ1-1; 10 bases agree with TRBD1. After removal of 7 bases from V and 4 bases from J, the junction contained 6 bases not matched to a gene. CDR3 length equals 14 residues. CDR1 is MDHEN and CDR2 is SYDVKM in the germline V gene. CDR3 loop: CASTGTGEPTEAFF. In nucleotides, the CDR3 is TGTGCCAGCACCGGGACAGGGGAGCCCACTGAAGCTTTCTTT.

V gene TRBV27 combines with J gene TRBJ1-2, with D uncertain. Trimming took 4 bases from V and 0 from J, leaving 6 bases between them. This CDR3 has 13 residues. The germline gives CDR1 MNHEY, CDR2 SMNVEV (reference sequence). Here the CDR3 reads CASSSGPNYGYTF. The CDR3 coding sequence is TGTGCCAGCAGTTCCGGACCTAACTATGGCTACACCTTC.